These 26 T cell receptor beta chains originate from one sample sequenced in a study of blood T cell repertoires in COVID-19. Sequenced by immunoSEQ multiplex PCR; TCRdb stores in-frame clones only, minus some. The table includes 150,000 or so clones, roughly 83% detected once. The sequenced sample was peripheral blood. These receptors all stem from a woman over 75 with acute or convalescent COVID-19.

This chain joins TRBV3-1 (or the pseudogene TRBV3-2) and TRBJ1-6; D not certain. Germline CDR1 is LGHDT and CDR2 is YNNKEL (reference sequence). The V gene lost 2 bases and the J gene lost 7 bases, with 6 bases spanning the gap. The CDR3 sequence is 13 residues long. The CDR3: CASSQNRNSPLHF. CDR3 DNA: TGTGCCAGCAGCCAAAATCGGAATTCACCCCTCCACTTT.

The V call is TRBV19, the J call TRBJ2-2; 7 bases match TRBD2. V shed 7 bases and J 2 bases; nucleotides not matched to a gene: 10. CDR3 length: 16 amino acids. CDR1 and CDR2 (germline): LNHDA, SQIVND (reference sequence). The chain's CDR3 is CASTAGDGANTGELFF. CDR3 bases: TGTGCCAGTACCGCGGGGGACGGAGCAAACACCGGGGAGCTGTTTTTT.

CDR3 protein: CASSLGAGNQPQHF. CDR3 sequence (DNA): TGTGCCAGCAGCTTGGGGGCGGGAAATCAGCCCCAGCATTTT. The V and J genes are TRBV5-5 and TRBJ1-5; D ambiguous. V shed 0 bases and J shed 4 bases, with 8 bases lying between them. This CDR3 has 14 amino acids. Germline V gene data show CDR1 as SGHKS and CDR2 as YYEKEE (reference sequence).

The genes are TRBV29-1 and TRBJ1-1; 7 positions agree with TRBD1. CDR3 length equals 11 residues. J was trimmed by 4 bases and V by 7 bases; bases with no gene match: 3. CDR1 SQVTM and CDR2 ANQGSEA come from the germline V gene. CDR3 region: CSGQGGTEAFF. The CDR3 bases are TGCAGCGGACAGGGTGGCACTGAAGCTTTCTTT.

This chain links TRBV20-1 with TRBJ2-3; D is perhaps TRBD1 (5 bases). Between the trimmed V and J ends, which lost 2 bases and 14 bases, there was a span of 14 bases. The CDR3 has 11 amino acids. Germline CDR1 and CDR2: DFQATT and SNEGSKA (reference sequence). CDR3 amino acids: CSARPTRVRYF. In DNA, the CDR3 is TGCAGTGCTAGACCCACCAGGGTTAGGTATTTT.

This sequence joins TRBV14 and TRBJ2-3, with 8 nucleotides matching TRBD1. The CDR3 has 18 amino acids. The trim removed 8 bases at V and 1 base at J, leaving 17 bases unmatched. Germline CDR1 is SGHDN and CDR2 is FVKESK. CDR3 amino acids: CASGLGTAGGRRTDTQYF. The CDR3 DNA follows: TGTGCCAGCGGCTTAGGCACGGCAGGGGGCCGCCGCACAGATACGCAGTATTTT.

The chain uses TRBV15 and TRBJ1-4; D may be TRBD1 (5 bases). CDR1 and CDR2 from the germline V gene are LNHNV and YYDKDF (reference sequence). The CDR3 has 19 amino acids. Trimming removed 6 bases at V and 6 bases at J, with 29 bases between. This CDR3 reads CATSDGKGRDLLKDEKLFF. CDR3 bases: TGTGCCACCAGTGATGGCAAGGGGAGGGATTTGTTAAAGGATGAAAAACTGTTTTTT.

The rearrangement links TRBV4-1 to TRBJ2-1; maybe TRBD2 (5 bases). Trimming removed 6 bases at V and 8 bases at J, with 11 bases between. The germline V gene encodes CDR1 MGHRA and CDR2 YSYEKL. The CDR3 length is 12 residues. This CDR3 reads CASRTIGDEQFF. CDR3 DNA sequence: TGCGCCAGCAGAACCATCGGGGATGAGCAGTTCTTC.

The chain uses TRBV5-4 and TRBJ2-5, with TRBD2 matching 13 bases. The CDR3 length is 16 residues. Germline values: CDR1 SGHNT, CDR2 YYREEE (reference sequence). V was pared by 2 bases and J by 1 base, with 2 bases of the junction left unmatched. CDR3 bases: TGTGCCAGCAGCTTCAGACTAGCGGGGGGCCAAGAGACCCAGTACTTC. It translates to CASSFRLAGGQETQYF.

The chain links TRBV5-1 to TRBJ2-1, with 8 positions matching TRBD1. In germline, CDR1 is SGHRS, CDR2 YFSETQ. Trimming took 0 bases from V and 6 from J; bases not matched to a gene: 8. The CDR3 length is 16 residues. The CDR3 here is CASSLARGQAGNEQFF. DNA of the CDR3: TGCGCCAGCAGCTTGGCTCGGGGACAGGCGGGCAATGAGCAGTTCTTC. Based on the CDR3 plus reference TRBV5-1 and TRBJ2-1, the full variable domain is KAGVTQTPRYLIKTRGQQVTLSCSPISGHRSVSWYQQTPGQGLQFLFEYFSETQRNKGNFPGRFSGRQFSNSRSEMNVSTLELGDSALYLCASSLARGQAGNEQFFGPGTRLTVL.

A single count supports this clone. The CDR3 DNA reads as TGCAGCCCCGCCCGGGGAGATACGCAGTATTTT. Encoded protein: CSPARGDTQYF. The V and J genes are TRBV20-1 and TRBJ2-3; D perhaps matches TRBD2 (5 bases). The CDR3 runs 11 residues. The germline CDR1 and CDR2 sequences are DFQATT and SNEGSKA (reference sequence).

This clone was seen a few times. CDR3 sequence: CSAGAYTEAFF. The CDR3 nucleotides read TGCAGCGCGGGAGCTTACACTGAAGCTTTCTTT. The chain couples TRBV29-1 to TRBJ1-1; D gene unclear. V gave up 7 bases and J gave up 3 bases, with 9 bases separating them. CDR3 length: 11 amino acids. Germline lookup yields CDR1 SQVTM and CDR2 ANQGSEA.

The genes are TRBV9 and TRBJ1-1; a weak D match, TRBD1 (6 bases). The CDR3 is made up of 15 amino acids. CDR1 and CDR2 (germline): SGDLS, YYNGEE. Trimming took 1 base from V and 1 from J, leaving 11 bases between them. CDR3 DNA sequence: TGTGCCAGCAGCGTACTACAGGGTTCGAACACTGAAGCTTTCTTT. The encoded protein is CASSVLQGSNTEAFF.

This chain uses TRBV19 with TRBJ1-5, with a tentative D call TRBD1 (6 bases). Germline V gene sequence: CDR1 LNHDA, CDR2 SQIVND (reference sequence). Trimming left V 8 bases short and J 0 bases short, with 14 bases between. CDR3 length: 15 residues. The CDR3 bases are TGTGCCAGTGGGGGACACCTCTATAGCAATCAGCCCCAGCATTTT. This encodes CASGGHLYSNQPQHF.

V and J are TRBV27 and TRBJ2-1; D uncertain. CDR1 MNHEY and CDR2 SMNVEV come from the germline V gene (reference sequence). The ends were cut back, 4 bases at V and 8 bases at J, with 6 bases in the middle. The CDR3 has 11 amino acids. The CDR3: CASSSSYEQFF. The CDR3 DNA sequence: TGTGCCAGCAGTTCCTCGTATGAGCAGTTCTTC.

A word on this clone: Distinct nucleotide sequences in the sample also encode this CDR3. The chain recombines TRBV7-3 with TRBJ1-1; D unclear. V was cut by 3 bases and J by 1 base, with 6 bases left in between. Germline assignment: CDR1 SGHTA and CDR2 FQGTGA. This CDR3 is built from 13 residues. CDR3 DNA: TGTGCCAGCAGCTTTTCTCCGAACACTGAAGCTTTCTTT. This sequence encodes CASSFSPNTEAFF.

The chain employs TRBV15 and TRBJ1-2; D is ambiguous. There are 12 residues in the CDR3. CDR1 is LNHNV and CDR2 is YYDKDF in the germline V gene (reference sequence). The germline V and J ends were trimmed by 0 bases and 8 bases, with 7 bases remaining between them. The CDR3 is CATSRDYGGYTF. The CDR3 DNA is TGTGCCACCAGCAGAGACTACGGGGGCTACACCTTC.

The chain is built from TRBV5-6 and TRBJ1-1; D not certain. The CDR3 is made up of 13 amino acids. The V and J ends lost 3 bases and 5 bases respectively, with 11 bases between them. The germline V gene encodes CDR1 SGHDT and CDR2 YYEEEE. The CDR3 loop reads CASSSWGGTEAFF. In DNA form, the CDR3 reads TGTGCCAGCAGCTCCTGGGGAGGGACTGAAGCTTTCTTT.

The CDR3 loop is CASSAAGMAEKLFF. The CDR3, as DNA: TGTGCCAGCAGCGCGGCGGGGATGGCGGAAAAACTGTTTTTT. This chain links TRBV7-8 with TRBJ1-4; D unclear. Germline CDR1 is SGHVS and CDR2 is FQNEAQ. This CDR3 is built from 14 residues. V was cut by 5 bases and J by 8 bases, with 15 bases left in between.

This sequence joins TRBV7-9 and TRBJ1-2, with 10 bases fitting TRBD1. The CDR3 is 14 residues long. Trimming removed 5 bases from V and 7 bases from J; junction bases left unmatched: 7. CDR1 and CDR2 from the germline V gene are SEHNR and FQNEAQ (reference sequence). The chain's CDR3 is CASSPDRGAGGYTF. DNA for the CDR3: TGTGCCAGCAGCCCGGACAGGGGGGCTGGTGGCTACACCTTC.

The V call is TRBV5-8, the J call TRBJ2-7, with D perhaps TRBD1 (6 bases). The CDR3 is made up of 15 amino acids. With 0 bases removed from V and 1 base from J, the gap between germline ends came to 11 bases. CDR1 SGHTS and CDR2 YDEGEE come from the germline V gene. CDR3 nucleotides: TGTGCCAGCAGCTTGGGGCAGGGGCCTTCCTACGAGCAGTACTTC. It translates to CASSLGQGPSYEQYF.

The chain recombines TRBV7-2 with TRBJ2-2; maybe TRBD1 (5 bases). This CDR3 comprises 15 residues. V was trimmed by 6 bases and J by 6 bases, leaving 17 bases between them. Germline V gene data show CDR1 as SGHTA and CDR2 as FQGNSA. CDR3 region: CASSLPRTFPGELFF. DNA of the CDR3: TGTGCCAGCAGTCTACCCCGGACATTTCCCGGGGAGCTGTTTTTT.

This chain joins TRBV2 and TRBJ1-2, with TRBD1 matching over 9 bases. This CDR3 region has 14 residues. Germline V gene lookup returns CDR1 SNHLY and CDR2 FYNNEI. The J segment lost 8 bases and the V segment lost 6 bases, leaving 10 bases of the junction unmatched. The CDR3 protein is CASRGGQGRGGYTF. The DNA for the CDR3 is TGTGCCAGCAGGGGGGGACAGGGACGCGGCGGCTACACCTTC.

V gene TRBV4-1 combines with J gene TRBJ1-6, with a possible D match to TRBD1 (6 bases). Trimming removed 4 bases from V and 9 bases from J, with 16 bases in between. The CDR3 covers 15 residues. Germline CDR1 MGHRA, CDR2 YSYEKL. The CDR3 is CASSRGIGGISPLHF. The DNA of the CDR3 is TGCGCCAGCAGCCGCGGAATAGGGGGTATTTCACCCCTCCACTTT.

CDR3 in amino acids: CASSAEAGGDTGELFF. CDR3 in DNA: TGTGCCAGCAGTGCGGAAGCGGGTGGCGACACCGGGGAGCTGTTTTTT. This rearrangement joins TRBV2 to TRBJ2-2; D is perhaps TRBD2 (6 bases). CDR1 and CDR2 (germline): SNHLY, FYNNEI. This CDR3 region has 16 residues. V lost 4 bases and J 3 bases, leaving 15 bases between the germline ends.

V is TRBV6-5 and J is TRBJ1-5; D is unclear. The V gene lost 5 bases and the J gene lost 6 bases, with 17 bases spanning the gap. CDR1 MNHEY and CDR2 SVGAGI come from the germline V gene. The CDR3 covers 15 residues. CDR3 amino acids: CASSRILGDGQPQHF. As DNA, the CDR3 is TGTGCCAGCAGTCGTATCCTGGGCGATGGTCAGCCCCAGCATTTT.